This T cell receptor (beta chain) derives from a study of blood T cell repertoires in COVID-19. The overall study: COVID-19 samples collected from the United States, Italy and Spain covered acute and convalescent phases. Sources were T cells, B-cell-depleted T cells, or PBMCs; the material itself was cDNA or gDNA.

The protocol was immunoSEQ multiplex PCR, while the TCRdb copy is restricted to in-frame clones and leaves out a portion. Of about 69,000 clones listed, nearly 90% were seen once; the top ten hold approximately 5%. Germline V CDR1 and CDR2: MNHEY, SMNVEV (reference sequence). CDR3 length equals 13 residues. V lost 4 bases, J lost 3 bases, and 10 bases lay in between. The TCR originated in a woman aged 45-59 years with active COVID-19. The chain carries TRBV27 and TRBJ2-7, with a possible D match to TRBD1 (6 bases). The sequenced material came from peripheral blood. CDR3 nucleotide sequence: TGTGCCAGCAGTTCGGACAGTAGCTACGAGCAGTACTTC. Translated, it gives CASSSDSSYEQYF.